A selection of T cell receptor beta chains follows, all from one sample in a study of cytomegalovirus exposure and HLA in healthy donors. Some clones are missing from TCRdb's copy, which holds only in-frame ones; the method was immunoSEQ multiplex PCR. The repertoire consists of 120,000 or so clones, with around 86% occurring once and the leading ten covering 2%. Sequencing was performed on PBMCs. The source of these receptors is a young woman in good health and CMV-seronegative. CDR3s include the opening cysteine and the closing phenylalanine or tryptophan. A D gene is named only where the DNA matches it firmly. Part of the rows lack a size; the others show once, few, many or a class for expanded clones.

TRBV5-6,-,TRBJ1-1,-,TGTGCCAGCAGCTGGGGGCCCGGGGAGAACACTGAAGCTTTCTTT,CASSWGPGENTEAFF
TRBV6-5,-,TRBJ2-3,-,TGTGCCAGCAGCACGTATCTAGGACTGCTCGATACGCAGTATTTT,CASSTYLGLLDTQYF
TRBV4-1,-,TRBJ2-2,TRBD2,TGCGCCAGCAGCCAAGACCCTAGCGGGAGCGCCGGGGAGCTGTTTTTT,CASSQDPSGSAGELFF
TRBV7-9,-,TRBJ2-3,TRBD2,TGTGCCAGCAGCCCGGGGGGGGTTGATACGCAGTATTTT,CASSPGGVDTQYF
TRBV6-1,-,TRBJ1-3,-,TGTGCCAGCAGTGTCCGAGCTCAATCTGGAAACACCATATATTTT,CASSVRAQSGNTIYF
TRBV5-5,-,TRBJ2-7,-,TGTGCCAGCAGCTTGGGGGGGCAGGGCTACGAGCAGTACTTC,CASSLGGQGYEQYF
TRBV7-6,-,TRBJ2-1,TRBD2,TGTGCCAGCAGTGAACCCCGGGGGGGGGACCGCAATGAGCAGTTCTTC,CASSEPRGGDRNEQFF
TRBV7-8,-,TRBJ2-7,-,TGTGCCAGCAGCTTAGAAGTTAGCGGTGCCAAGTTGTACGAGCAGTACTTC,CASSLEVSGAKLYEQYF
TRBV19,-,TRBJ1-1,-,TGTGCCAGTAGTATAAGGGGAGGGACTGAAGCTTTCTTT,CASSIRGGTEAFF
TRBV30,-,TRBJ2-3,-,TGTGCCTATAGCTCCGATAGCACAGATACGCAGTATTTT,CAYSSDSTDTQYF
TRBV5-5,-,TRBJ2-7,-,TGTGCCAGCAGCTTGAGCCCCCGAAGCTCCTACGAGCAGTACTTC,CASSLSPRSSYEQYF
TRBV29-1,-,TRBJ2-7,TRBD2,TGCAGCGTTGCAGGACTAGCGGGGAAAACCTACGAGCAGTACTTC,CSVAGLAGKTYEQYF
TRBV27,-,TRBJ2-5,-,TGTGCCAGCAGTTTATATCCAGGGAATAACCAAGAGACCCAGTACTTC,CASSLYPGNNQETQYF
TRBV7-9,-,TRBJ2-7,-,TGTGCCAGCAGCCTAAATGAGGACGGGGCCTACGAGCAGTACTTC,CASSLNEDGAYEQYF
TRBV19,-,TRBJ2-1,TRBD2,TGTGCCAGTAGTTTTAGCGGGAGGAATGAGCAGTTCTTC,CASSFSGRNEQFF
TRBV5-6,-,TRBJ2-2,TRBD1,TGTGCCAGCCACCTGGGGACAGGGACCGGGGAGCTGTTTTTT,CASHLGTGTGELFF
TRBV6-1,-,TRBJ1-5,TRBD1,TGTGCCAGCAGTGAACGACAGGGCCTATATAGCAATCAGCCCCAGCATTTT,CASSERQGLYSNQPQHF
TRBV7-6,-,TRBJ2-1,TRBD2,TGTGCCAGCAGCCCACTAGCGGGAGGGCCTCGGTTCGGTGAGCAGTTCTTC,CASSPLAGGPRFGEQFF
TRBV5-1,-,TRBJ2-7,-,TGCGCCAGCAGCTCGTCGCCGGGGACTCTGGGGCCAAGCTACGAGCAGTACTTC,CASSSSPGTLGPSYEQYF
TRBV30,-,TRBJ2-1,-,TGTGCCTGGGGGGACTTATACAATGAGCAGTTCTTC,CAWGDLYNEQFF
TRBV5-1,-,TRBJ1-2,-,TGCGCCAGCAGCTTGGAGACAGCCTACTCGGGCTACACCTTC,CASSLETAYSGYTF
TRBV5-1,-,TRBJ2-7,TRBD1,TGCGCCAGCAACCCCGGACAGGGGGCGGGTATCTACGAGCAGTACTTC,CASNPGQGAGIYEQYF
TRBV12-5,-,TRBJ2-3,-,TGTGCTAGTGGTTTGGCAACAGGGTATAGCACAGATACGCAGTATTTT,CASGLATGYSTDTQYF
TRBV7-9,-,TRBJ2-7,-,TGTGCCAGCAGCTTAGATAACAGCAACTCCTACGAGCAGTACTTC,CASSLDNSNSYEQYF
TRBV21-1,-,TRBJ1-1,-,TGTGCCAGCAGCACGTTTAGCAGGAACACTGAAGCTTTCTTT,CASSTFSRNTEAFF
TRBV6-1,-,TRBJ2-5,TRBD2,TGTGCCAGCAGTGGCGGGGGTCGTGAGACCCAGTACTTC,CASSGGGRETQYF
TRBV11-2,-,TRBJ2-2,TRBD2,TGTGCCAGCAGCCTACTAGCGGGAGTTACCGGGGAGCTGTTTTTT,CASSLLAGVTGELFF
TRBV27,-,TRBJ2-2,TRBD1,TGTGCCAGCAGTTTATCACAGACAGGGGGTGACACCGGGGAGCTGTTTTTT,CASSLSQTGGDTGELFF
TRBV5-4,once,TRBJ1-1,-,TGTGCCAGCAGCTTGATCGTGACCTCGGAGACTGAAGCTTTCTTT,CASSLIVTSETEAFF
TRBV4-1,-,TRBJ2-7,-,TGCGCCAGCAGCCAAGGGCGCCGAGGACTCCGAACCTACGAGCAGTACTTC,CASSQGRRGLRTYEQYF
TRBV30,few,TRBJ1-1,-,TGTGCCTGGAGTGGGGGGGGCACTGAAGCTTTCTTT,CAWSGGGTEAFF
TRBV10-3,-,TRBJ2-3,-,TGTGCCATCAGGGATGGCAGGGGCGCTAGCACAGATACGCAGTATTTT,CAIRDGRGASTDTQYF
TRBV5-6,-,TRBJ2-1,TRBD1,TGTGCCAGCAGCTGGGGGGGACAGGGGACCCATGAGCAGTTCTTC,CASSWGGQGTHEQFF